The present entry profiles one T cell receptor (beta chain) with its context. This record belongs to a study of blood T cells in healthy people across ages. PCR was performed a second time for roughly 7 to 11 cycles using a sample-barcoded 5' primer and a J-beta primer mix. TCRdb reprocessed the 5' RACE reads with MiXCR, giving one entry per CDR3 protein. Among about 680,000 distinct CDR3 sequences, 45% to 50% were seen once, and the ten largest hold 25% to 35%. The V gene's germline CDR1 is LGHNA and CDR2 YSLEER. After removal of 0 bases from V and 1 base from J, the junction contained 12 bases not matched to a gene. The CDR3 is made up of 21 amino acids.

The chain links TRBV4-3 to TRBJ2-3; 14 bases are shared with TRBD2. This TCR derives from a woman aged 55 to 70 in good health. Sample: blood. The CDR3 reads CASSQDVGLAGGYYGTDTQYF. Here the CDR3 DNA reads TGCGCCAGCAGCCAAGATGTAGGACTAGCGGGAGGATACTACGGCACAGATACGCAGTATTTT.